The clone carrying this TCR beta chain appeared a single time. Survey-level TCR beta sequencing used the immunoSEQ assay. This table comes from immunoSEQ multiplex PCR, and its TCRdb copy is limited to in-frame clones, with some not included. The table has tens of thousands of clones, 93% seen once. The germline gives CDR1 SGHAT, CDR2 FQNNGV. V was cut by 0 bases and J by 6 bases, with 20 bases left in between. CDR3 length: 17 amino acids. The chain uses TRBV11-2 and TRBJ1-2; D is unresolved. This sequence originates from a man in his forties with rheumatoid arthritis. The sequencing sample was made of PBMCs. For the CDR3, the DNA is TGTGCCAGCAGCTTAGATCATCGAAGAGGGCAGGAGAATGGCTACACCTTC. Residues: CASSLDHRRGQENGYTF. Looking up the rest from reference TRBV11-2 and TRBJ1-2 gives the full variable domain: EAGVAQSPRYKIIEKRQSVAFWCNPISGHATLYWYQQILGQGPKLLIQFQNNGVVDDSQLPKDRFSAERLKGVDSTLKIQPAKLEDSAVYLCASSLDHRRGQENGYTFGSGTRLTVV.